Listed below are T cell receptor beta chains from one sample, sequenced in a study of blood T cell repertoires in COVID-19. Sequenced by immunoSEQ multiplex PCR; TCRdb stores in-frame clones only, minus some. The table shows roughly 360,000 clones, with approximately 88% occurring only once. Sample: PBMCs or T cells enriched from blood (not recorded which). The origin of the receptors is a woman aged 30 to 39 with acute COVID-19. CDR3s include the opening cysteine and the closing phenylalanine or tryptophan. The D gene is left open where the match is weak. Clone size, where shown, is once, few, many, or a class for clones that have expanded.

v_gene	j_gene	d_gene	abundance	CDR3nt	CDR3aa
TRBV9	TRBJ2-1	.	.	TGTGCCAGCAGCCCCCCGGGAGGGGGCTCCTCCTACAATGAGCAGTTCTTC	CASSPPGGGSSYNEQFF
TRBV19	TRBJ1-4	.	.	TGTGCCAGTAGTCCGCTGGTTCGATCGCACTCTAATGAAAAACTGTTTTTT	CASSPLVRSHSNEKLFF
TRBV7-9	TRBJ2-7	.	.	TGTGCCAGCAGCCCTAGCGGGGACAGGCTGGCTAACGAGCAGTACTTC	CASSPSGDRLANEQYF
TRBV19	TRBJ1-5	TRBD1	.	TGTGCCAGTAGCAGGGGACAGAGTAGCAATCAGCCCCAGCATTTT	CASSRGQSSNQPQHF
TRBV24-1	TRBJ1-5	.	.	TGTGCCACCAGTGGTAGACAGTTCAATCAGCCCCAGCATTTT	CATSGRQFNQPQHF
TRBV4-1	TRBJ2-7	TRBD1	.	TGCGCCAGCAGCCAAAGACAGGGGTCCTACGAGCAGTACTTC	CASSQRQGSYEQYF
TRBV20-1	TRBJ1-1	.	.	TGCAGTGCTAGTCAGGGGATGGGGACTGAAGCTTTCTTT	CSASQGMGTEAFF
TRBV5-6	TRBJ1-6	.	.	TGTGCCAGCAGCTTGGGGGGCAGGAGACTTGGTTCACCCCTCCACTTT	CASSLGGRRLGSPLHF
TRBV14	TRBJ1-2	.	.	TGTGCCAGCAGCCCGAGCGGGGCGGCAGGTTATGGCTACACCTTC	CASSPSGAAGYGYTF
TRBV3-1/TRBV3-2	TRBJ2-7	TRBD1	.	TGTGCCAGCAGCCTCGGACAGGGATCCTACGAGCAGTACTTC	CASSLGQGSYEQYF
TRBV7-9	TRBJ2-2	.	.	TGTGCCAGCAGCTTTCGATCGGGGTTGGCTAGCAGCACCGGGGAGCTGTTTTTT	CASSFRSGLASSTGELFF
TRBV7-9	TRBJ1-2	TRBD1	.	TGTGCCAGCAGCGGGGGACAGGGGGACCTCTATGGCTACACCTTC	CASSGGQGDLYGYTF
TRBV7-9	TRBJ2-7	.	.	TGTGCCAGCAGCTTAGTTGTGAGAGGAGGCGACGAGCAGTACTTC	CASSLVVRGGDEQYF
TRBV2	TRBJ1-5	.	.	TGTGCCATCCGGGGGGGTGGCCAGCCCCAGCATTTT	CAIRGGGQPQHF
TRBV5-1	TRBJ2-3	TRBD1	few	TGCGCCAGCAGCCCGGGGGACAGGGATGCGCAGTATTTT	CASSPGDRDAQYF
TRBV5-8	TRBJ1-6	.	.	TGTGCCAGCAGCTTGGGGGGCGGGGTCAATTCACCCCTCCACTTT	CASSLGGGVNSPLHF
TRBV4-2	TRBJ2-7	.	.	TGTGCCAGCAGCCAAACGGGGAGCTCCTACGAGCAGTACTTC	CASSQTGSSYEQYF
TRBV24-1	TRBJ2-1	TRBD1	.	TGTGCCACCAGTGACCGAAGGACAGGGCCGGATGAGCAGTTCTTC	CATSDRRTGPDEQFF
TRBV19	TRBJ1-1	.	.	TGTGCCAGTAACAGCCGCACTGAAGCTTTCTTT	CASNSRTEAFF
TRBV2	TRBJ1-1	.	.	TGTGCCAGCAGCGTGACAGGACAAGGCACTGAAGCTTTCTTT	CASSVTGQGTEAFF
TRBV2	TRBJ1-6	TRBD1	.	TGTGCCAGCAGTCCACGGGACAGTATGAATTCACCCCTCCACTTT	CASSPRDSMNSPLHF
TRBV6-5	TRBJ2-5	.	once	TGTGCCAGCAGTTACTCGTTCAGGGGCCAAGAGACCCAGTACTTC	CASSYSFRGQETQYF
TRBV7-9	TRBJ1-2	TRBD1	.	TGTGCCAGCAGCTTTGGGACAGGGGGTCTGGAAGGCTACACCTTC	CASSFGTGGLEGYTF
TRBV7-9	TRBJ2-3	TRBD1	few	TGTGCCAGCAGCCCAGGACAGGTTCTCACAGATACGCAGTATTTT	CASSPGQVLTDTQYF
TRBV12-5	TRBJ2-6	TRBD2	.	TGTGCTAGTGGGACTAGCGGGGGGGCCAGGAGAGGGGCCAACGTCCTGACTTTC	CASGTSGGARRGANVLTF
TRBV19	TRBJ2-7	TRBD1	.	TGTGCCAGTAGTATGGGGACAGGGGTTCCCTACGAGCAGTACTTC	CASSMGTGVPYEQYF
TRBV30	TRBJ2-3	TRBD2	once	TGTGCCTGGAGTTATGGCGGGGGTAGCACAGATACGCAGTATTTT	CAWSYGGGSTDTQYF
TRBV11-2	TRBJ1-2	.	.	TGTGCCAGCAGCTTACACAGGGTGGGCTATGGCTACACCTTC	CASSLHRVGYGYTF
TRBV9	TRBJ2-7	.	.	TGTGCCAGCAGCGTAGAGGACACCTCCTACGAGCAGTACTTC	CASSVEDTSYEQYF
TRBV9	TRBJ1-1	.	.	TGTGCCAGCAGCGCCAAGACAGTTATGAACACTGAAGCTTTCTTT	CASSAKTVMNTEAFF
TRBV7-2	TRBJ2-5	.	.	TGTGCCAGCAGCCTCCAAGGGGCGGAGACCCAGTACTTC	CASSLQGAETQYF
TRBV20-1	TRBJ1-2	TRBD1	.	TGCAGTGCTAGTTTCAGGGGGGACTATGGCTACACCTTC	CSASFRGDYGYTF
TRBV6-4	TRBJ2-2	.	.	TGTGCCAGCAGTGACTCGAGCCGACAAATCCCGGGGGAGCTGTTTTTT	CASSDSSRQIPGELFF
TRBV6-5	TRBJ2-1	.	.	TGTGCCAGCAGTTACAAATTCGCGCGAGATGAGCAGTTCTTC	CASSYKFARDEQFF
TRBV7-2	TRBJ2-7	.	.	TGTGCCAGCAGCTCCCTCGGGGAGCAGTACTTC	CASSSLGEQYF
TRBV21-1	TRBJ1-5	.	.	TGTGCCAGCAGCAAAGCCCAGGGAGGAGGCAATCAGCCCCAGCATTTT	CASSKAQGGGNQPQHF
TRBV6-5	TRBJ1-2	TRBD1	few	TGTGCCAGCAGTTACTCGGACAGGGACTATGGCTACACCTTC	CASSYSDRDYGYTF
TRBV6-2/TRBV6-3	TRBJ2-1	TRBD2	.	TGTGCCAGCAGTTACCCCCTAGCGGGTTCCTACAATGAGCAGTTCTTC	CASSYPLAGSYNEQFF
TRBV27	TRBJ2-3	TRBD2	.	TGTGCCAGCCAGAAACGGGGGGGGAGCACAGATACGCAGTATTTT	CASQKRGGSTDTQYF
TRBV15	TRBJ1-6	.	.	TGTGCCACCGGGGGGGGTAGTAGTTCACCCCTCCACTTT	CATGGGSSSPLHF
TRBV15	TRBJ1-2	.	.	TGTGCCACCAGCAGAGACCGCCAGCAGGATGGCTACACCTTC	CATSRDRQQDGYTF
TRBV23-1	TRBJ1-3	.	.	TGCGCCAGCAGTCGCAGGTTAACTGGAAACACCATATATTTT	CASSRRLTGNTIYF
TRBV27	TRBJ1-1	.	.	TGTGCCAGCAGTTTAATGGCAGGGAGGGGGAACACTGAAGCTTTCTTT	CASSLMAGRGNTEAFF
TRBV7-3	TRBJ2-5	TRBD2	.	TGTGCCAGCAGCCTGTGGGGGGGTCAAGAGACCCAGTACTTC	CASSLWGGQETQYF
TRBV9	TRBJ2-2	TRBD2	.	TGTGCCAGCAGCGTAGAGGCTAGCGGAGTGGCGAACACCGGGGAGCTGTTTTTT	CASSVEASGVANTGELFF
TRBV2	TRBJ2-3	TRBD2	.	TGTGCCAGCAGTGAAGAGCGGGGGGGCGGGTTAGATACGCAGTATTTT	CASSEERGGGLDTQYF
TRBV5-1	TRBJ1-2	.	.	TGCGCCAGCAGCTTGGGACAGGATGGGGGCTACACCTTC	CASSLGQDGGYTF
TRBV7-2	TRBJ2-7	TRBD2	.	TGTGCCAGCAGCTTTGAAGCGGGGGGGGACTACGAGCAGTACTTC	CASSFEAGGDYEQYF
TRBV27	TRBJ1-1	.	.	TGTGCCAGCAGTTTATACCCTTCGGTAATGAACACTGAAGCTTTCTTT	CASSLYPSVMNTEAFF
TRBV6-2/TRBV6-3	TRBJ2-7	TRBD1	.	TGTGCCAGCAGCGAGGGACAGGGGTGGGGGGAGCAGTACTTC	CASSEGQGWGEQYF